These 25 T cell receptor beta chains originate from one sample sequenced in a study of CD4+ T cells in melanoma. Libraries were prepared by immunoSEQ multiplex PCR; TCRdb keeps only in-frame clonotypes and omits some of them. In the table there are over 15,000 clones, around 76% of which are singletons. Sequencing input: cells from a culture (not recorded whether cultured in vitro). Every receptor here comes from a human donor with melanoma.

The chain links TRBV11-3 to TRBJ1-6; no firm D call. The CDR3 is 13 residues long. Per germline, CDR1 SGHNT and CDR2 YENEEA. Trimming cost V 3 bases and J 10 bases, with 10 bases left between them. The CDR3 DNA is TGTGCCAGCAGCTTGGAAGTGGGCTCACCCCTCCACTTT. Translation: CASSLEVGSPLHF.

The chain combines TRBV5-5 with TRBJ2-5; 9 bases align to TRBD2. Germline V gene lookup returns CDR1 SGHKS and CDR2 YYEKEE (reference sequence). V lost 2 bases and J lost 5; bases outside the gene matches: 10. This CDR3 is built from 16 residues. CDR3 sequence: CASSFRPSGVGETQYF. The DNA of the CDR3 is TGTGCCAGCAGCTTTCGGCCTAGCGGGGTGGGGGAGACCCAGTACTTC.

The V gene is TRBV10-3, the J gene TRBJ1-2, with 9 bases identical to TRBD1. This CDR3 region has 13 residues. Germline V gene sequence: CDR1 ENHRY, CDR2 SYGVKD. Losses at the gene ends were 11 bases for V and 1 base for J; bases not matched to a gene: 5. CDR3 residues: CASRDRDNYGYTF. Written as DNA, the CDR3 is TGTGCCTCGAGGGACAGGGATAACTATGGCTACACCTTC.

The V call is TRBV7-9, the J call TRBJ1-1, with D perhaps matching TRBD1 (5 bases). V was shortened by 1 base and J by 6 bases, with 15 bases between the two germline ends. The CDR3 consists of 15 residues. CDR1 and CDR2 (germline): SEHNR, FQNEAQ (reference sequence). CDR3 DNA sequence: TGTGCCAGCAGCTTAGGACCGGGGACGTACGCTGAAGCTTTCTTT. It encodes CASSLGPGTYAEAFF.

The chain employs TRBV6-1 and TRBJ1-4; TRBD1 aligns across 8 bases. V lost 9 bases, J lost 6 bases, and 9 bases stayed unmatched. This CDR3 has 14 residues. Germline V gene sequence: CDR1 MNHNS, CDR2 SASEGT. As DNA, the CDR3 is TGTGCCAGTAGGACAGGGCCGATTTATGAAAAACTGTTTTTT. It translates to CASRTGPIYEKLFF.

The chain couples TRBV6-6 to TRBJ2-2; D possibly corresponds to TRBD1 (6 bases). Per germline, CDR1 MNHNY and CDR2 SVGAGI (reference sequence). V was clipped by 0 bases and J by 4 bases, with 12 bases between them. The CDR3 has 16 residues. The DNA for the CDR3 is TGTGCCAGCAGTTACTCGTACAGGGTACTCACCGGGGAGCTGTTTTTT. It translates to CASSYSYRVLTGELFF.

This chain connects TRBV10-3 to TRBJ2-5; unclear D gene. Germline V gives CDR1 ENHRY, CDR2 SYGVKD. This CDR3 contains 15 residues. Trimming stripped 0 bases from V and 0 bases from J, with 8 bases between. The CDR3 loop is CAISESAQNQETQYF. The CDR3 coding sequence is TGTGCCATCAGTGAGTCGGCACAGAACCAAGAGACCCAGTACTTC.

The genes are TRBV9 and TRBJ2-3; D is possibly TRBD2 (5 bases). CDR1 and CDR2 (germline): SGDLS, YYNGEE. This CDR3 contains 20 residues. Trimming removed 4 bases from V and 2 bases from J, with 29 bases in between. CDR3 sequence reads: CASSTASRSIKLDFTDTQYF. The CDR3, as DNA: TGTGCCAGCAGCACAGCCTCGCGTAGTATTAAACTAGACTTCACAGATACGCAGTATTTT. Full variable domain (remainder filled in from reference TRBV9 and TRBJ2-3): DSGVTQTPKHLITATGQRVTLRCSPRSGDLSVYWYQQSLDQGLQFLIQYYNGEERAKGNILERFSAQQFPDLHSELNLSSLELGDSALYFCASSTASRSIKLDFTDTQYFGPGTRLTVL.

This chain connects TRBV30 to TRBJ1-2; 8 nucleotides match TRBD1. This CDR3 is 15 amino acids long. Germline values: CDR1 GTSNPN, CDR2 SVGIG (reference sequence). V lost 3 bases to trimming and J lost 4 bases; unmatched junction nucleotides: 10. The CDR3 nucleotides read TGTGCCTGGAGGGACAGGGCGGCCTCCCTCTATGGCTACACCTTC. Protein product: CAWRDRAASLYGYTF.

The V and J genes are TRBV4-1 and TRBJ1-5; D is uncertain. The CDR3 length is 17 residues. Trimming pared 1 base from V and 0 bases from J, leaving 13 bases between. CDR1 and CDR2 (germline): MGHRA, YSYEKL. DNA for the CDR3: TGCGCCAGCAGCCAAGGGTCCTCCCCTTTTAGCAATCAGCCCCAGCATTTT. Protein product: CASSQGSSPFSNQPQHF.

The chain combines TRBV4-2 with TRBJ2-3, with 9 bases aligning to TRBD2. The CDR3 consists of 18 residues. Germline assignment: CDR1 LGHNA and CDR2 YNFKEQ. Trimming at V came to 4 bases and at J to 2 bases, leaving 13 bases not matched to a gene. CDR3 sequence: CASSPGPVTSGVTDTQYF. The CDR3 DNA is TGTGCCAGCAGCCCGGGACCCGTGACTAGCGGAGTCACAGATACGCAGTATTTT.

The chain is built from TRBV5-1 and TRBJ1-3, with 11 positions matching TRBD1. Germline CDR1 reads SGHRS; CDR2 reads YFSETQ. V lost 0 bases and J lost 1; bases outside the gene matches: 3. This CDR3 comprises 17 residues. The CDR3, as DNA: TGCGCCAGCAGCTTGGACGGGACAGGGGGTTCTGGAAACACCATATATTTT. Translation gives CASSLDGTGGSGNTIYF.

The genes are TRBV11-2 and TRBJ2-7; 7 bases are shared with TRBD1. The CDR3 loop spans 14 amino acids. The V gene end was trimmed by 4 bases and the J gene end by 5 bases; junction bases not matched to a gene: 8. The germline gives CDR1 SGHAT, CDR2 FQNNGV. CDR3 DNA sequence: TGTGCCAGCAGCTCAACCCGACAGGGCCACGAGCAGTACTTC. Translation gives CASSSTRQGHEQYF.

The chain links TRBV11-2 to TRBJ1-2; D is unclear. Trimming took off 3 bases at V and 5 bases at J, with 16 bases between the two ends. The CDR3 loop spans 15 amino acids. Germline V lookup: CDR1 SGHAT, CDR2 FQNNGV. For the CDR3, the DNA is TGTGCCAGCAGCTTGTCCGGGATCAACTTATATGGCTACACCTTC. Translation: CASSLSGINLYGYTF.

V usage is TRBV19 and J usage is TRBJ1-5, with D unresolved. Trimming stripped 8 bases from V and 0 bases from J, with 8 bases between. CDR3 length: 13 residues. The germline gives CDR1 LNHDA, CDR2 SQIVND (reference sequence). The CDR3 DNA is TGTGCCAGTGGTACAGATAGCAATCAGCCCCAGCATTTT. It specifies CASGTDSNQPQHF.

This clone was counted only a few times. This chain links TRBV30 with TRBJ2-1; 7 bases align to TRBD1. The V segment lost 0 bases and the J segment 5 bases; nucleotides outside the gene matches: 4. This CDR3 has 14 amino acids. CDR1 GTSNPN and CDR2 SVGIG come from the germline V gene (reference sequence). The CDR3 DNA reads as TGTGCCTGGAGTGTGGACAGGCGGCACAATGAGCAGTTCTTC. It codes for CAWSVDRRHNEQFF.

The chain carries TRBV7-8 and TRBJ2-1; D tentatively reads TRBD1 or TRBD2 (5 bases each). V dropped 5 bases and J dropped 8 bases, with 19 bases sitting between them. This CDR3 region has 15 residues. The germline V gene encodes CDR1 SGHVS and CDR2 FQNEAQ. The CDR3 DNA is TGTGCCAGCAGCCGCCGGGACGCCCGGTGGGATGAGCAGTTCTTC. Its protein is CASSRRDARWDEQFF.

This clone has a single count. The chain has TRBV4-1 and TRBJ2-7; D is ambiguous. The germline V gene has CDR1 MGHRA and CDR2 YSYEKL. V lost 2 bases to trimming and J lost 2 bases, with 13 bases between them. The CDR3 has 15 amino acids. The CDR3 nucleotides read TGCGCCAGCAGCCAACCGCGGAGTGATCCCTACGAGCAGTACTTC. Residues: CASSQPRSDPYEQYF.

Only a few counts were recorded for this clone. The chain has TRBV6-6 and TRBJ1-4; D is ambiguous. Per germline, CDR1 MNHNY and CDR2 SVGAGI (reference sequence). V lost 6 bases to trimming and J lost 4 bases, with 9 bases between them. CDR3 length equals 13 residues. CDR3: CASSLDYNEKLFF. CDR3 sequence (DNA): TGTGCCAGCAGCCTCGATTATAATGAAAAACTGTTTTTT.

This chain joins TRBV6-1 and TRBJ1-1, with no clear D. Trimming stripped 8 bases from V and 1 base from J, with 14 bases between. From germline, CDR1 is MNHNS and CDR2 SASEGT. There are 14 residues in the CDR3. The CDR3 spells CASLLTGPNTEAFF. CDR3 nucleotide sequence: TGTGCCAGCCTTCTGACCGGACCGAACACTGAAGCTTTCTTT.

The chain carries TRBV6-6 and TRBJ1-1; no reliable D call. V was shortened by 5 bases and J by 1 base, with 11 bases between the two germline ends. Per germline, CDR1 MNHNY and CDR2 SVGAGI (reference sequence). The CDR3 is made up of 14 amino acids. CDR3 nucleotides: TGTGCCAGCAGTCTTCAGACTGGGAACACTGAAGCTTTCTTT. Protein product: CASSLQTGNTEAFF.

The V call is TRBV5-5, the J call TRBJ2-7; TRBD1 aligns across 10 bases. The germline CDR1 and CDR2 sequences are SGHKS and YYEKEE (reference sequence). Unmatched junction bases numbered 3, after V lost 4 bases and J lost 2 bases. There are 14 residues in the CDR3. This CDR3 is CASSVTGGPYEQYF. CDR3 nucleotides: TGTGCCAGCAGCGTGACAGGGGGCCCCTACGAGCAGTACTTC.

The CDR3 reads CASIFDQGHPGELFF. In nucleotides, the CDR3 is TGTGCCAGCATTTTCGATCAGGGCCACCCCGGGGAGCTGTTTTTT. This chain joins TRBV6-1 and TRBJ2-2; D might be TRBD1 (5 bases). The CDR3 sequence is 15 residues long. Germline V gene data show CDR1 as MNHNS and CDR2 as SASEGT. The V and J ends lost 7 bases and 6 bases respectively, with 18 bases between them.

Here the CDR3 DNA reads TGTGCCAGCAGCTTAATCGGGACAGAAAATGAAAAACTGTTTTTT. Its translation: CASSLIGTENEKLFF. This chain connects TRBV5-4 to TRBJ1-4, with TRBD1 matching 7 bases. The CDR3 length is 15 residues. J gave up 5 bases and V 2 bases, and 6 bases lay outside the gene matches. From germline, CDR1 is SGHNT and CDR2 YYREEE (reference sequence). Full variable domain (missing parts from reference TRBV5-4 and TRBJ1-4): ETGVTQSPTHLIKTRGQQVTLRCSSQSGHNTVSWYQQALGQGPQFIFQYYREEENGRGNFPPRFSGLQFPNYSSELNVNALELDDSALYLCASSLIGTENEKLFFGSGTQLSVL.

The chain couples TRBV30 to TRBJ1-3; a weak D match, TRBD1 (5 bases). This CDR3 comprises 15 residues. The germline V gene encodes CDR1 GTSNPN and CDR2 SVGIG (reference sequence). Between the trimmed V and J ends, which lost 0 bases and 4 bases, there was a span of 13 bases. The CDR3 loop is CAWSVYGARGNTIYF. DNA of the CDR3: TGTGCCTGGAGTGTATATGGGGCGCGCGGAAACACCATATATTTT.